The 32 T cell receptor beta chains in this list originate from one sample, sequenced in a study of T cell clonotyping in hematopoietic cell transplantation. TCRdb keeps only in-frame clones here, not all; method: immunoSEQ multiplex PCR. The sample shows approximately 6,000 clones, 70% to 85% of them seen only once. Sample: PBMCs, taken 100 days after allogeneic stem cell transplant. All receptors derive from a male patient in his forties or fifties who had an allogeneic stem cell transplant from an unrelated donor, so the T cells may come from the graft donor. Some clones in this sample may be carry-over from other donors' samples.

The chain recombines TRBV2 with TRBJ1-5, with D perhaps TRBD1 (6 bases). With 0 bases removed from V and 5 bases from J, the gap between germline ends came to 8 bases. Per germline, CDR1 SNHLY and CDR2 FYNNEI. CDR3 size: 14 residues. In DNA, the CDR3 is TGTGCCAGCAGTGAAGCGAACAGGGATCAGCCCCAGCATTTT. Protein product: CASSEANRDQPQHF.

The CDR3 protein is CASSYSGRNTEAFF. The CDR3 DNA reads TGTGCCAGCAGTTATTCGGGGAGGAACACTGAAGCTTTCTTT. The V gene is TRBV6-5, the J gene TRBJ1-1; D gene ambiguous. CDR1 is MNHEY and CDR2 is SVGAGI in the germline V gene. CDR3 length: 14 residues. Deletions cut 3 bases from V and 1 base from J, with 9 bases between.

The genes are TRBV28 and TRBJ1-2, with a tentative D call TRBD1 (6 bases). Per germline, CDR1 MDHEN and CDR2 SYDVKM. V gave up 3 bases and J gave up 4 bases, with 15 bases separating them. CDR3 size: 15 residues. CDR3 in amino acids: CASSFPQGLPYGYTF. In nucleotides, the CDR3 is TGTGCCAGCAGTTTCCCCCAGGGGCTCCCCTATGGCTACACCTTC.

This chain connects TRBV30 to TRBJ1-1, with TRBD1 as a possible D gene (5 bases). Germline values: CDR1 GTSNPN, CDR2 SVGIG (reference sequence). This CDR3 comprises 15 residues. Trimming removed 2 bases from V and 1 base from J, with 14 bases in between. The CDR3 loop reads CAWSSLGGGNTEAFF. DNA of the CDR3: TGTGCCTGGAGTAGTTTGGGGGGAGGGAACACTGAAGCTTTCTTT.

This rearrangement joins TRBV6-5 to TRBJ1-5; 8 bases align to TRBD1. V lost 0 bases to trimming and J lost 7 bases; unmatched junction nucleotides: 5. CDR1 is MNHEY and CDR2 is SVGAGI in the germline V gene. The CDR3 runs 15 residues. In DNA, the CDR3 is TGTGCCAGCAGTTACTCATCGGCAGGGGGCCAGCCCCAGCATTTT. It is translated as CASSYSSAGGQPQHF.

The chain carries TRBV29-1 and TRBJ1-1; 8 positions agree with TRBD1. Trimming at V came to 6 bases and at J to 0 bases, leaving 3 bases not matched to a gene. Germline values: CDR1 SQVTM, CDR2 ANQGSEA. The CDR3 is 13 residues long. The CDR3 DNA reads TGCAGCGTGAGGACAGGGATGAACACTGAAGCTTTCTTT. It encodes CSVRTGMNTEAFF.

V gene TRBV27 combines with J gene TRBJ2-7; possibly TRBD2 for D (6 bases). With 11 bases removed from V and 5 bases from J, the gap between germline ends came to 13 bases. In germline, CDR1 is MNHEY, CDR2 SMNVEV (reference sequence). The CDR3 sequence is 11 residues long. CDR3 in amino acids: CACHRGDEQYF. CDR3 nucleotide sequence: TGTGCCTGTCATCGCGGGGACGAGCAGTACTTC.

The chain combines TRBV7-9 with TRBJ2-7; TRBD1 agrees at 9 bases. The CDR3 spans 15 residues. Germline V CDR1 and CDR2: SEHNR, FQNEAQ (reference sequence). J lost 0 bases, V lost 5 bases, and 5 bases had no gene match. CDR3 bases: TGTGCCAGCAGCCCACAGGGGGCCGACTCCTACGAGCAGTACTTC. Translation: CASSPQGADSYEQYF.

There are a few counts of this clone. V is TRBV5-1 and J is TRBJ2-1; 7 bases are a match to TRBD2. CDR1 is SGHRS, CDR2 YFSETQ, per germline. The CDR3 spans 15 residues. The V gene end was trimmed by 2 bases and the J gene end by 4 bases; junction bases not matched to a gene: 6. As DNA, the CDR3 is TGCGCCAGCAGCTTACAGCGGGGAGATTACAATGAGCAGTTCTTC. Translation: CASSLQRGDYNEQFF.

This sequence joins TRBV11-3 and TRBJ1-2; a weak D match, TRBD1 (5 bases). The CDR3 is 15 residues long. Germline CDR1 and CDR2: SGHNT and YENEEA. V was pared by 5 bases and J by 2 bases, with 15 bases between. CDR3 amino acids: CASSNPGLINYGYTF. For the CDR3, the DNA is TGTGCCAGCAGCAATCCGGGACTGATAAACTATGGCTACACCTTC.

V and J are TRBV29-1 and TRBJ2-7; D gene ambiguous. The CDR3 spans 11 residues. The germline V and J ends were trimmed by 4 bases and 4 bases, with 8 bases remaining between them. Germline V gives CDR1 SQVTM, CDR2 ANQGSEA. The CDR3 is CSVAQKYEQYF. In DNA, the CDR3 is TGCAGCGTTGCACAGAAGTACGAGCAGTACTTC.

This clone was counted a few times. V usage is TRBV27 and J usage is TRBJ1-5; 9 bases fit TRBD1. The germline V gene has CDR1 MNHEY and CDR2 SMNVEV (reference sequence). This CDR3 is 15 amino acids long. J gave up 6 bases and V 5 bases, and 8 bases lay outside the gene matches. The CDR3: CASSDSGTGLQPQHF. CDR3 in DNA: TGTGCCAGCAGTGACTCCGGGACAGGGCTTCAGCCCCAGCATTTT.

V usage is TRBV9 and J usage is TRBJ2-3, with TRBD2 matching over 10 bases. Germline values: CDR1 SGDLS, CDR2 YYNGEE. The CDR3 sequence is 17 residues long. V lost 0 bases, J lost 6 bases, and 10 bases stayed unmatched. CDR3 in amino acids: CASSVEGAGGPDDTQYF. As DNA, the CDR3 is TGTGCCAGCAGCGTAGAAGGAGCGGGGGGGCCGGATGATACGCAGTATTTT.

DNA for the CDR3: TGTGCCAGCAGTTATCGGCAGGGGGCAAACTATGGCTACACCTTC. It specifies CASSYRQGANYGYTF. This rearrangement joins TRBV6-5 to TRBJ1-2; 8 bases agree with TRBD1. Germline CDR1 MNHEY, CDR2 SVGAGI. CDR3 length equals 15 residues. The V gene end was trimmed by 3 bases and the J gene end by 2 bases; junction bases not matched to a gene: 5.

J is TRBJ1-2 and V is TRBV4-2; 10 bases fit TRBD1. The CDR3 spans 17 residues. In germline, CDR1 is LGHNA, CDR2 YNFKEQ. The junction had 12 bases not matched to a gene; V was cut back by 0 bases and J by 8 bases. The chain's CDR3 is CASSQELGGQGRGGYTF. CDR3 nucleotides: TGTGCCAGCAGCCAAGAGCTGGGGGGACAGGGGCGGGGAGGCTACACCTTC.

V is TRBV5-6 and J is TRBJ2-5, with D tentatively TRBD1 or TRBD2 (5 bases each). V was clipped by 2 bases and J by 2 bases, with 10 bases between them. Germline loops: CDR1 SGHDT, CDR2 YYEEEE. There are 14 residues in the CDR3. CDR3 DNA sequence: TGTGCCAGCAGCTTCCGGGACGGTCAAGAGACCCAGTACTTC. Its protein product is CASSFRDGQETQYF.

CDR3 in amino acids: CASSIGRSSYEQYF. In DNA, the CDR3 is TGTGCCAGTAGTATCGGCAGGAGCTCCTACGAGCAGTACTTC. This rearrangement joins TRBV19 to TRBJ2-7; D uncertain. CDR3 length: 14 amino acids. Germline V gives CDR1 LNHDA, CDR2 SQIVND (reference sequence). Trimming removed 3 bases from V and 0 bases from J, with 9 bases in between.

The CDR3 DNA reads as TGTGCCTGGAGTGCTCGGGACAGACTGAACACTGAAGCTTTCTTT. This codes for CAWSARDRLNTEAFF. The V gene is TRBV30, the J gene TRBJ1-1, with 7 bases fitting TRBD1. Looked up from germline, CDR1 is GTSNPN and CDR2 is SVGIG (reference sequence). J was trimmed by 0 bases and V by 1 base; bases with no gene match: 5. CDR3 size: 15 residues.

The chain is built from TRBV13 and TRBJ1-2; 7 bases line up with TRBD1. The CDR3 has 17 residues. The trim removed 3 bases at V and 6 bases at J, leaving 16 bases unmatched. Germline V gene data show CDR1 as PRHDT and CDR2 as FYEKMQ (reference sequence). The chain's CDR3 is CASSFAGGLLRGDGYTF. DNA of the CDR3: TGTGCCAGCAGCTTTGCGGGGGGGCTCCTCAGGGGGGATGGCTACACCTTC.

The chain recombines TRBV30 with TRBJ2-1; 8 bases agree with TRBD2. The CDR3 has 16 residues. J was trimmed by 6 bases and V by 3 bases; bases with no gene match: 13. Germline values: CDR1 GTSNPN, CDR2 SVGIG (reference sequence). The CDR3 region is CAWSPLGGRSGNEQFF. The DNA for the CDR3 is TGTGCCTGGAGCCCCCTTGGCGGGAGGTCAGGCAATGAGCAGTTCTTC.

This chain connects TRBV28 to TRBJ2-1, with D tentatively TRBD1 (5 bases). With 5 bases removed from V and 2 bases from J, the gap between germline ends came to 19 bases. The CDR3 sequence is 17 residues long. Germline V gene sequence: CDR1 MDHEN, CDR2 SYDVKM. CDR3: CASSTPGRGYPYNEQFF. The CDR3 DNA reads TGTGCCAGCAGTACCCCAGGAAGGGGCTATCCCTACAATGAGCAGTTCTTC.

The rearrangement joins TRBV27 to TRBJ1-6; D might be TRBD1 (6 bases). Per germline, CDR1 MNHEY and CDR2 SMNVEV (reference sequence). V was shortened by 8 bases and J by 5 bases, with 13 bases between the two germline ends. The CDR3 consists of 14 residues. The CDR3 here is CASSFYRDNSPLHF. In DNA, the CDR3 is TGTGCCAGCTCTTTCTACAGGGATAATTCACCCCTCCACTTT.

The gene calls are TRBV9 and TRBJ2-2; no firm D call. This CDR3 comprises 14 residues. From germline, CDR1 is SGDLS and CDR2 YYNGEE. V lost 6 bases to trimming and J lost 7 bases, with 16 bases between them. The CDR3 DNA is TGTGCCAGCACCGTGGGGTTGGGTAGCGGGGAGCTGTTTTTT. Translation: CASTVGLGSGELFF.

The rearrangement links TRBV7-2 to TRBJ2-2, with D unresolved. V was cut by 5 bases and J by 9 bases, with 13 bases left in between. CDR3 length: 13 amino acids. CDR1 is SGHTA, CDR2 FQGNSA, per germline. This chain's CDR3 is CASSTTFPRELFF. CDR3 sequence (DNA): TGTGCCAGCAGCACTACCTTCCCACGGGAGCTGTTTTTT.

In regard to this clone: Other DNA sequences in this specimen translate into the identical CDR3. CDR3 in amino acids: CASSQRTYGYTF. The CDR3 DNA reads TGTGCCAGCAGCCAACGGACTTATGGCTACACCTTC. The V gene is TRBV14, the J gene TRBJ1-2; D remains ambiguous. CDR3 size: 12 residues. The V gene's germline CDR1 is SGHDN and CDR2 FVKESK. Trimming shortened V by 2 bases and J by 5 bases, and 6 bases separated the two germline ends.

The chain recombines TRBV6-1 with TRBJ2-7; D not resolved. V was trimmed by 5 bases and J by 5 bases, leaving 10 bases between them. Germline-derived CDR1 and CDR2 are MNHNS and SASEGT. This CDR3 spans 12 amino acids. CDR3 bases: TGTGCCAGCAGTCCCCGGAGCGACGAGCAGTACTTC. Its protein product is CASSPRSDEQYF.

The V call is TRBV6-1, the J call TRBJ1-6, with 9 nucleotides matching TRBD1. The CDR3 contains 15 residues. The V segment lost 1 base and the J segment 5 bases; nucleotides outside the gene matches: 0. The germline CDR1 and CDR2 sequences are MNHNS and SASEGT. CDR3 DNA: TGTGCCAGCAGTGAAGGACAGGGGGATAATTCACCCCTCCACTTT. Translation gives CASSEGQGDNSPLHF.

The V gene is TRBV5-1, the J gene TRBJ1-6, with D unclear. Germline CDR1 is SGHRS and CDR2 is YFSETQ. The CDR3 contains 17 residues. The ends were cut back, 7 bases at V and 9 bases at J, with 26 bases in the middle. CDR3: CASCYVPGSTPRSPLHF. For the CDR3, the DNA is TGCGCCAGCTGCTATGTCCCGGGGTCGACCCCTCGTTCACCCCTCCACTTT.

The chain has TRBV5-4 and TRBJ1-4; 7 positions agree with TRBD1. Germline assignment: CDR1 SGHNT and CDR2 YYREEE (reference sequence). The J segment lost 4 bases and the V segment lost 4 bases, leaving 4 bases of the junction unmatched. The CDR3 runs to 14 residues. CDR3 DNA: TGTGCCAGCAGCCCGGGACAGATTAATGAAAAACTGTTTTTT. Protein: CASSPGQINEKLFF.

The chain carries TRBV9 and TRBJ2-7; a weak D match, TRBD2 (5 bases). CDR1 is SGDLS and CDR2 is YYNGEE in the germline V gene. There are 11 residues in the CDR3. Trimming left V 6 bases short and J 7 bases short, with 11 bases between. The CDR3 region has the DNA TGTGCCAGCAAGGGCAGACTAGAGCAGTACGTC. It encodes CASKGRLEQYV.

This sequence joins TRBV9 and TRBJ2-1; D unresolved. Trimming shortened V by 0 bases and J by 0 bases, and 7 bases separated the two germline ends. The CDR3 totals 15 residues. Per germline, CDR1 SGDLS and CDR2 YYNGEE. The CDR3 protein is CASSVATSSYNEQFF. CDR3 sequence (DNA): TGTGCCAGCAGCGTAGCAACGAGCTCCTACAATGAGCAGTTCTTC.

The gene calls are TRBV5-6 and TRBJ2-1; D unclear. V shed 3 bases and J shed 8 bases, with 15 bases lying between them. Germline V lookup: CDR1 SGHDT, CDR2 YYEEEE. The CDR3 length is 14 residues. CDR3 protein: CASSSLGSSDEQFF. DNA of the CDR3: TGTGCCAGCAGCTCTCTAGGTTCCTCGGATGAGCAGTTCTTC.